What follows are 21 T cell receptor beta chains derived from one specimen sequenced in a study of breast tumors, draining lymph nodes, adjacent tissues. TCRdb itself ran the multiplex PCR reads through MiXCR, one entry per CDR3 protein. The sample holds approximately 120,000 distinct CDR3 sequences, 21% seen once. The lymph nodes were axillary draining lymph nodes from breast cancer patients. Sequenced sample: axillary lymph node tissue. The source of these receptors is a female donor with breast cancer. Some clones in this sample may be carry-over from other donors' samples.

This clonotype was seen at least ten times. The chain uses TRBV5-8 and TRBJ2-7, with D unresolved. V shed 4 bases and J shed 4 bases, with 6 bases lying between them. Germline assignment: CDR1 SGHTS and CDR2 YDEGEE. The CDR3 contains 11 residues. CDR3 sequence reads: CASSVGYEQYF. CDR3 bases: TGTGCCAGCAGCGTGGGGTACGAGCAGTACTTC.

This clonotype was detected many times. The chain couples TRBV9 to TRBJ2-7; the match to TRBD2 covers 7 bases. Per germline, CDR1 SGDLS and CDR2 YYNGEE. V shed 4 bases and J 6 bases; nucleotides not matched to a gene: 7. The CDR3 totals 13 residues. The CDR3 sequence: CASSPGLPGEQYF. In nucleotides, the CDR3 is TGTGCCAGCAGCCCGGGACTACCGGGCGAGCAGTACTTC.

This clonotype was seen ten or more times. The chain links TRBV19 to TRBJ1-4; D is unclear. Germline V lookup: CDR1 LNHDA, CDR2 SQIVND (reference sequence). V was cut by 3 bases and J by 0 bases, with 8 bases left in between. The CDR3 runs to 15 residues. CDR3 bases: TGTGCCAGTAGTATTTCGGCAGCAACTAATGAAAAACTGTTTTTT. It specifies CASSISAATNEKLFF.

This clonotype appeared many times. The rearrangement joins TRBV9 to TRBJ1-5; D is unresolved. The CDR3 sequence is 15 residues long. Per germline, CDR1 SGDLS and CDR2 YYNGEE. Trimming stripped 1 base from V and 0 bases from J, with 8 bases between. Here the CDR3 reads CASSVSAYSNQPQHF. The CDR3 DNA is TGTGCCAGCAGCGTATCAGCTTATAGCAATCAGCCCCAGCATTTT.

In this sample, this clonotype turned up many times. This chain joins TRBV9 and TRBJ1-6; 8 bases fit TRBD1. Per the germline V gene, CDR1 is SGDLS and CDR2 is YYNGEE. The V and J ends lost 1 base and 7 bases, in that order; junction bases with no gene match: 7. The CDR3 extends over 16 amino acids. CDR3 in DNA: TGTGCCAGCAGCGTAAGGGGAGACAGGGGAAATTCACCCCTCCACTTT. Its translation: CASSVRGDRGNSPLHF.

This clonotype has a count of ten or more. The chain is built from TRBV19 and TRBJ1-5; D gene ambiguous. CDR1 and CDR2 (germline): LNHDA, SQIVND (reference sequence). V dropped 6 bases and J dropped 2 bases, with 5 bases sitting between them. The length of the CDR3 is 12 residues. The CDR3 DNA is TGTGCCAGTAGAATGGGCAATCAGCCCCAGCATTTT. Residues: CASRMGNQPQHF.

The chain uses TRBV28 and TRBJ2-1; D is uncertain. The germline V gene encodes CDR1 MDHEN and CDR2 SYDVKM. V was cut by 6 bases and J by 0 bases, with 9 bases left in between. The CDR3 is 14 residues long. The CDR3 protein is CASRMTYSYNEQFF. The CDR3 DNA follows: TGTGCCAGCAGGATGACATACTCCTACAATGAGCAGTTCTTC.

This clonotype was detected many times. CDR3 sequence: CASILRGQGPFEQFF. The CDR3 nucleotides read TGTGCCAGCATTCTCCGGGGACAGGGCCCCTTTGAGCAGTTCTTC. The V and J genes are TRBV7-9 and TRBJ2-1; the match to TRBD1 covers 9 bases. Germline trimming cut 7 bases from V and 9 bases from J; bases unmatched to any gene: 13. The CDR3 spans 15 residues. Germline V CDR1 and CDR2: SEHNR, FQNEAQ (reference sequence).

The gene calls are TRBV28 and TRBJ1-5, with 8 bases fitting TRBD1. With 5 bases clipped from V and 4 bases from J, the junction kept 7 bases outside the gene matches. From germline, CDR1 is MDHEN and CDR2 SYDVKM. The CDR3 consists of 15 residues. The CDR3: CASSPWDRSNQPQHF. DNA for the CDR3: TGTGCCAGCAGTCCGTGGGACAGGAGTAATCAGCCCCAGCATTTT.

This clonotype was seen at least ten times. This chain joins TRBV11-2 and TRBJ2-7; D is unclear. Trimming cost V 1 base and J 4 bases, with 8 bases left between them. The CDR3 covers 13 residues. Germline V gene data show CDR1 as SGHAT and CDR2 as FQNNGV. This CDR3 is CASSLVQSYEQYF. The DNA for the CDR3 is TGTGCCAGCAGCTTAGTACAGTCTTACGAGCAGTACTTC.

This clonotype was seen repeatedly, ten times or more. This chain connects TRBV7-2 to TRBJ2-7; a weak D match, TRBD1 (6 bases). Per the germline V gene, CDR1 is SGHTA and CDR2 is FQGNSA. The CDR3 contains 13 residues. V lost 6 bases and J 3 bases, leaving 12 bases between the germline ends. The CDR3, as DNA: TGTGCCAGCAGGACGCAGGGGATCTACGAGCAGTACTTC. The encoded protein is CASRTQGIYEQYF.

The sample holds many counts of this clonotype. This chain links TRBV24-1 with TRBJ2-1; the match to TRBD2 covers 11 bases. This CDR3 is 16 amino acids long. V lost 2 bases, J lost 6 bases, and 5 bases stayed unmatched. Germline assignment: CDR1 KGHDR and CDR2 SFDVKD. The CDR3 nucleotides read TGTGCCACCAGTGATTGGACCGGGACTAGCGGCAATGAGCAGTTCTTC. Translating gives CATSDWTGTSGNEQFF.

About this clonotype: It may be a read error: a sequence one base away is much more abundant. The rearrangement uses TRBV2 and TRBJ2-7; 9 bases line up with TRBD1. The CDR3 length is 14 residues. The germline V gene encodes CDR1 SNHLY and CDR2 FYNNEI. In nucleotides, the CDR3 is TGTGCCAGCAGTGAACGGACAGGGGTCCACGAGCAGTGCTTC. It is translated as CASSERTGVHEQCF.

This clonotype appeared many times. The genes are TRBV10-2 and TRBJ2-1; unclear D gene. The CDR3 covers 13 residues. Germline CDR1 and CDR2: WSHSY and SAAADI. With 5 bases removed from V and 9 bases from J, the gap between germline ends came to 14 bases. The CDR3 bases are TGCGCCAGCAGTTCCATGACGTCGGGTGAGCAGTTCTTC. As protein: CASSSMTSGEQFF.

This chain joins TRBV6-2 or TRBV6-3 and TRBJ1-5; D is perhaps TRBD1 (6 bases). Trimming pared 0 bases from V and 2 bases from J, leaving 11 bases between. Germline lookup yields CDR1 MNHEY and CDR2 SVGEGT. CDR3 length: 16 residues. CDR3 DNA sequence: TGTGCCAGCAGTTACTCCGCGGGGGCTGGCAATCAGCCCCAGCATTTT. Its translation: CASSYSAGAGNQPQHF.

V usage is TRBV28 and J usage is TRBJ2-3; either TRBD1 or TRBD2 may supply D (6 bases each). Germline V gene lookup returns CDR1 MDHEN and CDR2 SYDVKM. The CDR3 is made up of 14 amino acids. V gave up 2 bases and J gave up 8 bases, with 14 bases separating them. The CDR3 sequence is CASSLGGHGGTQYF. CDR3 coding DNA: TGTGCCAGCAGTTTAGGGGGCCACGGGGGTACGCAGTATTTT.

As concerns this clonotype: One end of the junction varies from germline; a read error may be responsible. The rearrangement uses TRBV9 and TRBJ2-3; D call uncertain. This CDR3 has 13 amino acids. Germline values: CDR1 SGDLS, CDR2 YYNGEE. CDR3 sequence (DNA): TGTGCCAGCAGCGTAACGTCCCTAGATACGCAGTGTTTT. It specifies CASSVTSLDTQCF. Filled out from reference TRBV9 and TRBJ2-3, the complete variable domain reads DSGVTQTPKHLITATGQRVTLRCSPRSGDLSVYWYQQSLDQGLQFLIQYYNGEERAKGNILERFSAQQFPDLHSELNLSSLELGDSALYFCASSVTSLDTQCFGPGTRLTVL.

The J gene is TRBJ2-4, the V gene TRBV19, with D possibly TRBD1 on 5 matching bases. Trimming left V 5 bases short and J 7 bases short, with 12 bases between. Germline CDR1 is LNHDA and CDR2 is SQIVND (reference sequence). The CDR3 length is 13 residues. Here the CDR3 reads CASSPPGLNIQYF. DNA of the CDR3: TGTGCCAGTAGTCCCCCAGGGTTGAACATTCAGTACTTC. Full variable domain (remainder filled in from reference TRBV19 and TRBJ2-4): DGGITQSPKYLFRKEGQNVTLSCEQNLNHDAMYWYRQDPGQGLRLIYYSQIVNDFQKGDIAEGYSVSREKKESFPLTVTSAQKNPTAFYLCASSPPGLNIQYFGAGTRLSVL.

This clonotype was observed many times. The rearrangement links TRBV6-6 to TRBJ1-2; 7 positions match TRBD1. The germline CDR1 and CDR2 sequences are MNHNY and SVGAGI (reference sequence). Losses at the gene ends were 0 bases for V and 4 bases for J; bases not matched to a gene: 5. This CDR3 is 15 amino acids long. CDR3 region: CASSYSEGALYGYTF. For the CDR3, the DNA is TGTGCCAGCAGTTACTCGGAGGGGGCGCTCTATGGCTACACCTTC.

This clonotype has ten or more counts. CDR3 region: CASSPWGGNDNEQFF. The CDR3 region has the DNA TGTGCCAGCAGTCCCTGGGGAGGGAACGACAATGAGCAGTTCTTC. This chain links TRBV28 with TRBJ2-1; 7 nucleotides align to TRBD2. V trimming: 5 bases; J trimming: 5 bases; junction bases outside the gene matches: 9. The CDR3 contains 15 residues. Germline CDR1 MDHEN, CDR2 SYDVKM.

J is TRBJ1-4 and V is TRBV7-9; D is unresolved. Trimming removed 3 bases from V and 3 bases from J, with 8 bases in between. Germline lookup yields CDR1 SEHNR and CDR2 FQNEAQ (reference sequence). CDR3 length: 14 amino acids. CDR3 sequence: CASSFGASNEKLFF. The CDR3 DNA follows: TGTGCCAGCAGCTTTGGCGCATCTAATGAAAAACTGTTTTTT.